This note documents a single TCR beta chain sequence. Its target is not known. This table comes from immunoSEQ multiplex PCR, and its TCRdb copy is limited to in-frame clones, with some not included. The table includes over 150,000 clones, about 91% detected once. Germline V CDR1 and CDR2: SGHNT, YYREEE (reference sequence). The CDR3 spans 16 residues. V was clipped by 0 bases and J by 0 bases, with 12 bases between them. This record comes from a study of T cell responses to AZD1222 COVID-19 vaccine. Regarding the study as a whole: Vaccination with two AZD1222 doses was followed by a rise in Spike-specific TCR breadth and depth. The study found vaccine-associated CD4 TCRs spanning spike, dominant at 160-218 and 743-854. Repertoires were obtained solely post-peak T cell response.

The TCR comes from an adult who received the AZD1222 COVID-19 vaccine. The genes are TRBV5-4 and TRBJ1-2; D uncertain. The sample here was peripheral blood, taken 28 days after the second AZD1222 dose. The CDR3 DNA is TGTGCCAGCAGCTTGGGGCCAACTCCCGCTAACTATGGCTACACCTTC. Translated: CASSLGPTPANYGYTF.